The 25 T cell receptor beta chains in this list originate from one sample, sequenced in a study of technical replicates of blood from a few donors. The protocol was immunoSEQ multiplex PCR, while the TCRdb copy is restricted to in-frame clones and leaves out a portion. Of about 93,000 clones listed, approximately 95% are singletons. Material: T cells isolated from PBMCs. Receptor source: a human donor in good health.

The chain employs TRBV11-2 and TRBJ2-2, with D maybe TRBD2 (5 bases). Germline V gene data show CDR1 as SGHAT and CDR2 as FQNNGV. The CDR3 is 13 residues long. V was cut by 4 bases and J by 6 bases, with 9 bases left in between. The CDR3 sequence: CASSSRAPGELFF. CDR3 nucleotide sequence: TGTGCCAGCAGCTCGCGGGCGCCCGGGGAGCTGTTTTTT.

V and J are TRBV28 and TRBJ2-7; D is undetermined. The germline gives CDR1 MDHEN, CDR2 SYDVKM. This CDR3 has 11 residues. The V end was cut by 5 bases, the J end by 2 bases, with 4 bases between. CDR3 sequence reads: CASSLAYEQYF. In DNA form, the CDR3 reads TGTGCCAGCAGTCTCGCCTACGAGCAGTACTTC.

CDR3 residues: CASSIVWGQGDRGEFGNQPQHF. The DNA of the CDR3 is TGTGCCAGTAGTATAGTTTGGGGTCAGGGGGACAGGGGCGAGTTTGGAAATCAGCCCCAGCATTTT. The chain recombines TRBV19 with TRBJ1-5, with 10 bases aligning to TRBD1. Germline V lookup: CDR1 LNHDA, CDR2 SQIVND (reference sequence). The trim removed 1 base at V and 4 bases at J, leaving 22 bases unmatched. The CDR3 is made up of 22 amino acids.

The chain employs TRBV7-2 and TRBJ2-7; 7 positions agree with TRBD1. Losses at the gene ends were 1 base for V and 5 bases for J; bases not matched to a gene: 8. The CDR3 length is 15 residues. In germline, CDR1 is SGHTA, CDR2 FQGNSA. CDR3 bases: TGTGCCAGCAGCTTAGTAGGGACAGTTTCCCACGAGCAGTACTTC. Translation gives CASSLVGTVSHEQYF.

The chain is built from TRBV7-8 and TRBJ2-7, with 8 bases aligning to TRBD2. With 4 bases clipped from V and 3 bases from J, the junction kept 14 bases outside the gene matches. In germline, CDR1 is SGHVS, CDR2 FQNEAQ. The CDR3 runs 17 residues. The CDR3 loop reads CASSSPVSGRSFYEQYF. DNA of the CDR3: TGTGCCAGCAGCTCCCCCGTCAGCGGGAGATCATTCTACGAGCAGTACTTC.

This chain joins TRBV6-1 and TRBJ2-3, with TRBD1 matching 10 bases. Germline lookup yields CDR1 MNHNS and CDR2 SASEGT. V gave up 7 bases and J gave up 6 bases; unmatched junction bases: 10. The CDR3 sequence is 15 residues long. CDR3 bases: TGTGCCAGCATCATCAGGGGACAGGGGCTCGATACGCAGTATTTT. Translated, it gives CASIIRGQGLDTQYF.

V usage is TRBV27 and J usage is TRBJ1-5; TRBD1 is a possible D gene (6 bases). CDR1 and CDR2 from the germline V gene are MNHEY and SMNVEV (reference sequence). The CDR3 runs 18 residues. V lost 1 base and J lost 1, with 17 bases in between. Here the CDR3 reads CASSLFRTDLGSNQPQHF. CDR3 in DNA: TGTGCCAGCAGTTTATTTCGGACAGACTTAGGGAGCAATCAGCCCCAGCATTTT.

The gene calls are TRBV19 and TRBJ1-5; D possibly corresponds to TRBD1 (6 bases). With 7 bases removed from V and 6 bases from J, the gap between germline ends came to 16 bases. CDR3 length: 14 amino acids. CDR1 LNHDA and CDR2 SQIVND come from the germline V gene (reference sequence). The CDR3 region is CASTSGTSGQPQHF. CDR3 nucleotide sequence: TGTGCCAGTACCTCGGGGACATCTGGTCAGCCCCAGCATTTT.

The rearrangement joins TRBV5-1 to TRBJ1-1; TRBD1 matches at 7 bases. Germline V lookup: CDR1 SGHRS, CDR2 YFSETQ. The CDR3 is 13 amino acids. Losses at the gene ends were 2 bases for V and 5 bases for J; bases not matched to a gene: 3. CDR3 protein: CASSFLQGTEAFF. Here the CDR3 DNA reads TGCGCCAGCAGCTTCCTACAGGGGACTGAAGCTTTCTTT.

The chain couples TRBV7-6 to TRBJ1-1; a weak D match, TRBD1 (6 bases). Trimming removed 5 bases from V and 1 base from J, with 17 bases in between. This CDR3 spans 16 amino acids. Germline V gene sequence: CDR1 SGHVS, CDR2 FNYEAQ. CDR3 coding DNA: TGTGCCAGCAGCCCCCCCGCCGGGACAACGAACACTGAAGCTTTCTTT. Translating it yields CASSPPAGTTNTEAFF.

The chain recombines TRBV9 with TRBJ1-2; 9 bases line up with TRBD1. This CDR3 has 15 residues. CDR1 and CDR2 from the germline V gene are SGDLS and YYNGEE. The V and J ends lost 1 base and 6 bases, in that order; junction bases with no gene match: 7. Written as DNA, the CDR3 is TGTGCCAGCAGCGTATACTCAAGACAGGGGGATGGCTACACCTTC. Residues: CASSVYSRQGDGYTF.

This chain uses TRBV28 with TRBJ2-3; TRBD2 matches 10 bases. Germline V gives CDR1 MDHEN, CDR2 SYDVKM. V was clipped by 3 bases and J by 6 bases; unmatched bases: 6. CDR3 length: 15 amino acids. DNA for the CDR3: TGTGCCAGCAGTTTGGAGCGGGAGGGCGCGGATACGCAGTATTTT. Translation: CASSLEREGADTQYF.

The CDR3 nucleotides read TGCGCCAGCAGCTTGGTCGGGGGGCGAGTAAATTCACCCCTCCACTTT. Translating it yields CASSLVGGRVNSPLHF. The chain couples TRBV5-1 to TRBJ1-6; a weak D match, TRBD1 (6 bases). V was cut by 0 bases and J by 7 bases, with 14 bases left in between. The CDR3 loop spans 16 amino acids. Germline V gene data show CDR1 as SGHRS and CDR2 as YFSETQ.

DNA for the CDR3: TGTGCCAGCAGCCCGGACAGGGGTGAAAAACTGTTTTTT. Translation gives CASSPDRGEKLFF. The chain employs TRBV11-2 and TRBJ1-4; 9 bases fit TRBD1. The ends lost 5 bases at V and 7 bases at J; junction bases unmatched: 2. Per germline, CDR1 SGHAT and CDR2 FQNNGV. The CDR3 consists of 13 residues.

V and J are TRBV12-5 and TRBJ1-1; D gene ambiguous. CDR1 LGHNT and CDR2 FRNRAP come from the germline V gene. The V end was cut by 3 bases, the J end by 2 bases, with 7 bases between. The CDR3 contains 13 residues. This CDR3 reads CASGFSVNTEAFF. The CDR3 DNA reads TGTGCTAGTGGTTTCTCAGTTAACACTGAAGCTTTCTTT.

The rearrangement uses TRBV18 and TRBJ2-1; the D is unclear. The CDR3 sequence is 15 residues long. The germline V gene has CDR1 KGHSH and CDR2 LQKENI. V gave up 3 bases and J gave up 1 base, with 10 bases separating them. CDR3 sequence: CASSPRQDSYNEQFF. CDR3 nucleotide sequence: TGTGCCAGCTCACCTCGCCAGGATTCCTACAATGAGCAGTTCTTC.

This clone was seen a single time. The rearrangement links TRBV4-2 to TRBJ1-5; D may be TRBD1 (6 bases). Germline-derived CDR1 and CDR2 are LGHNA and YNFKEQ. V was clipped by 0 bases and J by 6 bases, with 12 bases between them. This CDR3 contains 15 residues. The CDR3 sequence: CASSQDPVGGQPQHF. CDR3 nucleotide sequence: TGTGCCAGCAGCCAAGATCCCGTAGGGGGTCAGCCCCAGCATTTT.

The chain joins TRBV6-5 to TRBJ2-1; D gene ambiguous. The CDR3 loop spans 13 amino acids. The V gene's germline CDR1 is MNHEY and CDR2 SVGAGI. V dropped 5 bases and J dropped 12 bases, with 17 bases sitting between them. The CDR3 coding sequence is TGTGCCAGCAGTACACTACCCTATTCCGGGCAGTTCTTC. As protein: CASSTLPYSGQFF.

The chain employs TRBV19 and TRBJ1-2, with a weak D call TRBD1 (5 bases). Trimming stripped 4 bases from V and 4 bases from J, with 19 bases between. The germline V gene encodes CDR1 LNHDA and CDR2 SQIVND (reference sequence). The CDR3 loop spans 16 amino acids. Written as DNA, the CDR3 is TGTGCCAGTAGTAATGGGGGGGAGCGCCCTCCCTATGGCTACACCTTC. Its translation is CASSNGGERPPYGYTF.

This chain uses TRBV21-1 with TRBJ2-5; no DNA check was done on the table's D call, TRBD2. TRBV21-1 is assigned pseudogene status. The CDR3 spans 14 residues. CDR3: CALGRGWERETQYF. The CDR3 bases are TGTGCCCTAGGGAGGGGTTGGGAGAGAGAGACCCAGTACTTC.

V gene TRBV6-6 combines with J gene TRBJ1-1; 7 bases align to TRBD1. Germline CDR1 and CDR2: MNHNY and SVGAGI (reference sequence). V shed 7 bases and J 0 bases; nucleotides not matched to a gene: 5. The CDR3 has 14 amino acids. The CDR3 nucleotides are TGTGCCAGCATTAGGGGGACAGTGAACACTGAAGCTTTCTTT. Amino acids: CASIRGTVNTEAFF.

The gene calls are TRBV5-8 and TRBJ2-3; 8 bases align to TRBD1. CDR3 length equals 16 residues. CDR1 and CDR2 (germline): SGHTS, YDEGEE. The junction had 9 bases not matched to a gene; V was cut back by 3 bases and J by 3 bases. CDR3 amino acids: CASSSRRTGPTDTQYF. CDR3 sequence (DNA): TGTGCCAGCAGCTCAAGGCGGACAGGGCCAACAGATACGCAGTATTTT. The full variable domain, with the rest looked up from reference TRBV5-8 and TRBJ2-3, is EAGVTQSPTHLIKTRGQQATLRCSPISGHTSVYWYQQALGLGLQFLLWYDEGEERNRGNFPPRFSGRQFPNYSSELNVNALELEDSALYLCASSSRRTGPTDTQYFGPGTRLTVL.

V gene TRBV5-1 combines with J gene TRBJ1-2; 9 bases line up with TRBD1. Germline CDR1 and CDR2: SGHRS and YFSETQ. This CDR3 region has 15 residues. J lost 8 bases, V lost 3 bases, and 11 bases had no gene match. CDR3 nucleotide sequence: TGCGCCAGCAGCTCGAACCCTACAGGGGGCATGGGCTACACCTTC. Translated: CASSSNPTGGMGYTF.

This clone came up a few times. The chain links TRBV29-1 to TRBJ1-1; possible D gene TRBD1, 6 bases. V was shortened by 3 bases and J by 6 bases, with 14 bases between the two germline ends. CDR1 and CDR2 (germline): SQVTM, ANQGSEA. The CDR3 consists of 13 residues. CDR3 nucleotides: TGCAGCGTTGACCCCGGGGGGGCTGCTGAAGCTTTCTTT. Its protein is CSVDPGGAAEAFF.

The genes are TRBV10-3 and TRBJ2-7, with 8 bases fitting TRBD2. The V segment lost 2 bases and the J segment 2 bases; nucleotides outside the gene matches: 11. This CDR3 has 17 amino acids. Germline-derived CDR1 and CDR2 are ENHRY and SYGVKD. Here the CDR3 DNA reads TGTGCCATCAGTGAGCGAGCGGGAGTAAAAATTCCCTACGAGCAGTACTTC. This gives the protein CAISERAGVKIPYEQYF.